These T cell receptor beta chains were read from a single sample in a study of Tregs in tolerant kidney transplant recipients. TCRdb's table, derived via immunoSEQ multiplex PCR, lists solely in-frame clones and lacks some. The sample records roughly 70,000 clones, 84% being singletons. The sequenced sample was CD4+ T cells from blood. These TCRs come from a human donor in good health. Each CDR3 is given with its conserved first and last residue. A D gene is named only where the DNA matches it firmly. Clone size is shown for a subset of rows, as once, few, many or a class of expanded clone.

.	.	TRBJ2-1	TRBV5-1	TGCGCCAGCAGCTTGGGATTGAGGGGTGATTACAACAATGAGCAGTTCTTC	CASSLGLRGDYNNEQFF
.	.	TRBJ2-3	TRBV7-6	TGTGCCAGCAGTTCCGACAGAGATACGCAGTATTTT	CASSSDRDTQYF
.	.	TRBJ1-1	TRBV27	TGTGCCAGCAGCTCACTCGTACAGCTGACCACTGAAGCTTTCTTT	CASSSLVQLTTEAFF
.	.	TRBJ2-2	TRBV4-1	TGCGCCAGCAGCCGTGCCGATCCAAAGGGGGAGCTGTTTTTT	CASSRADPKGELFF
.	.	TRBJ2-7	TRBV5-6	TGTGCCAGCAGCTTGGTTTCCGGGCCATTCTCCTACGAGCAGTACTTC	CASSLVSGPFSYEQYF
once	TRBD1	TRBJ2-2	TRBV2	TGTGCCAGCAGTCTGACAGGGGTTGGCACCGGGGAGCTGTTTTTT	CASSLTGVGTGELFF
.	.	TRBJ2-5	TRBV5-4	TGTGCCAGCAGCTTGGAGCCCAGGGAAGGGACCCAGTACTTC	CASSLEPREGTQYF
.	.	TRBJ2-7	TRBV27	TGTGCCAGCAGTGGGGGTTCCAGGCTCCCCTACGAGCAGTACTTC	CASSGGSRLPYEQYF
.	.	TRBJ1-1	TRBV5-4	TGTGCCAGCAGCTTACCGAGTCTTGAAGCTTTCTTT	CASSLPSLEAFF
.	.	TRBJ2-7	TRBV25-1	TGTGCCACATCATCCTCCCTGGAGCAGTACTTC	CATSSSLEQYF
.	.	TRBJ1-4	TRBV6-6	TGTGCCAGCACCACCGGGGGGTGGGGTGAAAAACTGTTTTTT	CASTTGGWGEKLFF
.	.	TRBJ2-3	TRBV29-1	TGCAGCGTTTTTCTATCGGAGTACCCAGATACGCAGTATTTT	CSVFLSEYPDTQYF
few	.	TRBJ1-2	TRBV7-2	TGTGCCAGCAGCCCGGACATAGTTAACTATGGCTACACCTTC	CASSPDIVNYGYTF
.	TRBD2	TRBJ2-1	TRBV7-2	TGTGCCAGCAGCTTTGACCTCCTGACGCGGGGGGGCCGGAATGAGCAGTTCTTC	CASSFDLLTRGGRNEQFF
.	.	TRBJ2-2	TRBV9	TGTGCCAGCAGCCTTAGGGGGGAAACGAACACCGGGGAGCTGTTTTTT	CASSLRGETNTGELFF
.	TRBD2	TRBJ2-1	TRBV11-1	TGTGCCAGCAGCCATGGGACTAGGTCGGACAATGAGCAGTTCTTC	CASSHGTRSDNEQFF
.	.	TRBJ2-1	TRBV15	TGTGCCACCAGTCCCACTTTGGGATACGAGCAGTTCTTC	CATSPTLGYEQFF
.	.	TRBJ2-7	TRBV11-3	TGTGCCAGCAGCTTAGTCGGCGACAGCTCCGGGCAGTACTTC	CASSLVGDSSGQYF
once	.	TRBJ2-2	TRBV4-3	TGCGCCAGCAGCCAAGAACCCCAAGGAACCGGGGAGCTGTTTTTT	CASSQEPQGTGELFF
.	.	TRBJ1-1	TRBV6-1	TGTGCCACCGACCGTAATAAAGGATGGGCGAGTGAAGCTTTCTTT	CATDRNKGWASEAFF
.	TRBD2	TRBJ2-1	TRBV9	TGTGCCAGCAGCGTGAGGGGGGAACTAGCGGGAGGAAATGAGCAGTTCTTC	CASSVRGELAGGNEQFF
.	.	TRBJ2-2	TRBV30	TGTGCCTGGAGTCCAACTAGGGTCGGGGAGCTGTTTTTT	CAWSPTRVGELFF
.	TRBD2	TRBJ2-7	TRBV11-3	TGTGCCAGCAGCTTAGTTTCGGGAGGGACCTACGAGCAGTACTTC	CASSLVSGGTYEQYF
.	.	TRBJ2-5	TRBV5-1	TGCGCCAGCAGCTTGGAAATCGAGACCCAGTACTTC	CASSLEIETQYF
.	.	TRBJ2-1	TRBV7-2	TGTGCCAGCAGCTTGGGCCTTGGGAATGAGCAGTTCTTC	CASSLGLGNEQFF
.	.	TRBJ2-7	TRBV6-5	TGTGCCACACGGGATTGGATTGGGGGTGAGCAGTACTTC	CATRDWIGGEQYF
few	.	TRBJ1-2	TRBV5-4	TGTGCCAGCAGCGTAGGGGCAGGGATCCACTATGGCTACACCTTC	CASSVGAGIHYGYTF
once	.	TRBJ1-2	TRBV7-2	TGTGCCAGCAGCTCAGATTACGGCTATGGCTACACCTTC	CASSSDYGYGYTF
.	.	TRBJ2-3	TRBV4-1	TGCGCCAGCAGCCAAGTGGGCGTAGATCCCACAGATACGCAGTATTTT	CASSQVGVDPTDTQYF
.	TRBD1	TRBJ1-1	TRBV30	TGTGCCTGGGGGACAGGCAGGACTGAAGCTTTCTTT	CAWGTGRTEAFF
.	.	TRBJ2-7	TRBV30	TGTGCCTGGAGTGTTAAGAATGGGGCCTACGAGCAGTACTTC	CAWSVKNGAYEQYF
.	.	TRBJ1-3	TRBV20-1	TGCAGTGGATCAGTTGGAAACACCATATATTTT	CSGSVGNTIYF
.	.	TRBJ2-5	TRBV2	TGTGCCAGCAGTCCTCCACCTCCCACCCAGTACTTC	CASSPPPPTQYF
.	.	TRBJ2-3	TRBV30	TGTGCCTGGAAGCCAGGGGGCACAGATACGCAGTATTTT	CAWKPGGTDTQYF
.	.	TRBJ2-5	TRBV27	TGTGCCAGCAGTCCACTTAACCTCCAAGAGACCCAGTACTTC	CASSPLNLQETQYF
.	.	TRBJ1-2	TRBV29-1	TGCAGCGTCGGGACGTCAAACTATGGCTACACCTTC	CSVGTSNYGYTF
few	.	TRBJ2-7	TRBV4-3	TGCGCCAGCAGCCAAGATACGGTCGACTCCGACGAGCAGTACTTC	CASSQDTVDSDEQYF
.	.	TRBJ2-6	TRBV2	TGTGCCAGCAGTGAAAAAGGATTTGGGGCCAACGTCCTGACTTTC	CASSEKGFGANVLTF
.	.	TRBJ1-1	TRBV7-9	TGTGCCAGCAGCCGGGCCACCGTAGGTGGGACTGAAGCTTTCTTT	CASSRATVGGTEAFF
once	.	TRBJ2-3	TRBV6-4	TGTGCCAGCAGTGAACGGGATAGCACAGATACGCAGTATTTT	CASSERDSTDTQYF
.	.	TRBJ1-2	TRBV27	TGTGCCAGCAGTTTATGGGGGGAGCCCAACTATGGCTACACCTTC	CASSLWGEPNYGYTF
.	.	TRBJ1-1	TRBV7-3	TGTGCCAGCAGCCCTGGGACCACCTTCACTGAAGCTTTCTTT	CASSPGTTFTEAFF
.	.	TRBJ2-3	TRBV7-3	TGTGCCAGCAGCTTACGGGCTAGCACAGATACGCAGTATTTT	CASSLRASTDTQYF
.	.	TRBJ2-3	TRBV10-3	TGTGCCATCAGTGATAGTCGCGGCGCAGATACGCAGTATTTT	CAISDSRGADTQYF
.	TRBD1	TRBJ1-5	TRBV5-1	TGCGCCAGCAGCCCGGACGGGACAGGGCCCCAGCATTTT	CASSPDGTGPQHF
once	.	TRBJ2-1	TRBV9	TGTGCCAGCAATAATAAAGACTCGGGGCGGGATGAGCAGTTCTTC	CASNNKDSGRDEQFF
.	.	TRBJ1-1	TRBV18	TGTGCCAGCTGGCGAATTGAATCTGAAGCTTTCTTT	CASWRIESEAFF
.	TRBD1	TRBJ2-3	TRBV2	TGTGCCAGCAGGGACAGGGGAGATACGCAGTATTTT	CASRDRGDTQYF
.	.	TRBJ2-5	TRBV5-8	TGTGCCAGCAGCTCACGCCGGGGTTCGAAGACCCAGTACTTC	CASSSRRGSKTQYF
.	.	TRBJ1-3	TRBV7-6	TGTGCCAGCAGCCGCCTCCCGACAGTCCCTGGAAACACCATATATTTT	CASSRLPTVPGNTIYF
.	TRBD1	TRBJ1-4	TRBV6-6	TGTGCCAGCAGTTATAGGGCCTCCGGGACAGCCGAAAAACTGTTTTTT	CASSYRASGTAEKLFF
few	.	TRBJ1-4	TRBV4-1	TGCGCCAGCAGCCAAGATAGGGGGGGCGAGGATGAAAAACTGTTTTTT	CASSQDRGGEDEKLFF
few	.	TRBJ1-2	TRBV19	TGTGCCAGTACCATCGGGTCGACAAGCTATGGCTACACCTTC	CASTIGSTSYGYTF
.	.	TRBJ1-5	TRBV9	TGTGCCAGCAGCGTAGGGACGAATCAGCCCCAGCATTTT	CASSVGTNQPQHF
.	TRBD1	TRBJ1-2	TRBV11-1	TGTGCCAGCAGCTTGACCCGAGGGGGCGCGAGCTACACCTTC	CASSLTRGGASYTF